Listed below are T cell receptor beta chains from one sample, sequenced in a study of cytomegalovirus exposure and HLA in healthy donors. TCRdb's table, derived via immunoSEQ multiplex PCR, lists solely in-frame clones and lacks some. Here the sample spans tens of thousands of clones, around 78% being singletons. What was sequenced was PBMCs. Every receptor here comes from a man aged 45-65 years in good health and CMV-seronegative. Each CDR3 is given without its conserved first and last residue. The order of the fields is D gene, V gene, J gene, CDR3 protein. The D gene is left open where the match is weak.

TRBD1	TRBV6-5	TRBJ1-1	ASREPGQGNVRA
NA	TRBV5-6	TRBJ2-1	ASSLGTGRAYNEQF
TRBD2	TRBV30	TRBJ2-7	AWGGGPYEQY
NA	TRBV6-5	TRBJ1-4	ASSYSGTNEKLF
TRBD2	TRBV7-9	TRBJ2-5	ASSPGRRETQY
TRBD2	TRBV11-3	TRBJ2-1	ASSLASSGRNEQF
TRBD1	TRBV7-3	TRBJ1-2	ASSLTGQDNYGYT
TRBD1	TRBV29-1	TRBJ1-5	SVGGGQGIQPQH
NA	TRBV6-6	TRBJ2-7	ASSYSVDEQY
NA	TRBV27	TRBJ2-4	ASSAVVSLQRNIQY
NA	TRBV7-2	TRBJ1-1	ASSANRVGDTEAF
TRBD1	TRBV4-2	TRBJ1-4	ASSHPRTGGLKLF
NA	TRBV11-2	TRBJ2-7	ASSLAGSRYEQY
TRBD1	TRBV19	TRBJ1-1	ASSIGTGPNTEAF
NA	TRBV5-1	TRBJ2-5	ASSPGGTILQETQY
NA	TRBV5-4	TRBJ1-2	ASSSWPYGYT
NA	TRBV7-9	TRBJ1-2	ASSLAQNYGYT
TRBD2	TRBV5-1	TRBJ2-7	ASSPLAGIPYEQY
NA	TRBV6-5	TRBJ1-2	ASSYSLLYGYT
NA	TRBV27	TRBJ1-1	ASSSLGVGSTEAF
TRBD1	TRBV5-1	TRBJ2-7	ASRYSGQGGTDEQY
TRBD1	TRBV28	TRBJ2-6	ASSLTGTTGANVLT
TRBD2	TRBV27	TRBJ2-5	ASSLGWGGETQY
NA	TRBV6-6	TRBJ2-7	ASTIPGYEQY
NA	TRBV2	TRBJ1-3	ASTSRGGNTIY
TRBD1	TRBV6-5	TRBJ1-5	ATGGLGNQPQH
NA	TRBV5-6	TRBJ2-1	ASGGSYNEQF
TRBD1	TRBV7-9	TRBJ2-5	ASSLDGTVMETQY
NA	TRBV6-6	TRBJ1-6	ASTSGESEYNSPLH
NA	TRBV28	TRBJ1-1	ASTLSPGTEAF
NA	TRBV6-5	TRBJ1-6	ASSYGGIGNSPLH
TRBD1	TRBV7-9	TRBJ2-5	ASSPGTGVLGLQETQY
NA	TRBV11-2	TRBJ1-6	ASSPRDWNSPLH
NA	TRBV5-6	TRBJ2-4	ASSLRGQRAKNIQY
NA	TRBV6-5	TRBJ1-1	ASSYSSGGGTEAF
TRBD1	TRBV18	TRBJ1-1	ASSHDRGGTEAF
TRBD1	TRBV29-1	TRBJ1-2	SVATTGQGGGYT
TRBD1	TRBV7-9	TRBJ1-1	ASSFQGGNTEAF
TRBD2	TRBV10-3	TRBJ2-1	AISVAGKNNEQF